The entry below describes one TCR beta chain. This specimen includes other DNA sequences encoding the same CDR3. The CDR3 is 15 amino acids. Trimming at V came to 2 bases and at J to 4 bases, leaving 6 bases not matched to a gene. Germline-derived CDR1 and CDR2 are ENHRY and SYGVKD. The data stem from a study of blood T cell repertoires in COVID-19. Sequencing was performed with immunoSEQ multiplex PCR; in TCRdb, only in-frame clones are kept and a portion is missing. The table lists more than 150,000 clones, approximately 86% of them singletons. The chain combines TRBV10-3 with TRBJ1-2; the match to TRBD1 covers 8 bases. This receptor was identified in an elderly woman with acute or convalescent COVID-19. Sequencing was carried out using peripheral blood. CDR3: CAISEGTGGSYGYTF. DNA for the CDR3: TGTGCCATCAGTGAGGGAACAGGGGGGAGCTATGGCTACACCTTC.